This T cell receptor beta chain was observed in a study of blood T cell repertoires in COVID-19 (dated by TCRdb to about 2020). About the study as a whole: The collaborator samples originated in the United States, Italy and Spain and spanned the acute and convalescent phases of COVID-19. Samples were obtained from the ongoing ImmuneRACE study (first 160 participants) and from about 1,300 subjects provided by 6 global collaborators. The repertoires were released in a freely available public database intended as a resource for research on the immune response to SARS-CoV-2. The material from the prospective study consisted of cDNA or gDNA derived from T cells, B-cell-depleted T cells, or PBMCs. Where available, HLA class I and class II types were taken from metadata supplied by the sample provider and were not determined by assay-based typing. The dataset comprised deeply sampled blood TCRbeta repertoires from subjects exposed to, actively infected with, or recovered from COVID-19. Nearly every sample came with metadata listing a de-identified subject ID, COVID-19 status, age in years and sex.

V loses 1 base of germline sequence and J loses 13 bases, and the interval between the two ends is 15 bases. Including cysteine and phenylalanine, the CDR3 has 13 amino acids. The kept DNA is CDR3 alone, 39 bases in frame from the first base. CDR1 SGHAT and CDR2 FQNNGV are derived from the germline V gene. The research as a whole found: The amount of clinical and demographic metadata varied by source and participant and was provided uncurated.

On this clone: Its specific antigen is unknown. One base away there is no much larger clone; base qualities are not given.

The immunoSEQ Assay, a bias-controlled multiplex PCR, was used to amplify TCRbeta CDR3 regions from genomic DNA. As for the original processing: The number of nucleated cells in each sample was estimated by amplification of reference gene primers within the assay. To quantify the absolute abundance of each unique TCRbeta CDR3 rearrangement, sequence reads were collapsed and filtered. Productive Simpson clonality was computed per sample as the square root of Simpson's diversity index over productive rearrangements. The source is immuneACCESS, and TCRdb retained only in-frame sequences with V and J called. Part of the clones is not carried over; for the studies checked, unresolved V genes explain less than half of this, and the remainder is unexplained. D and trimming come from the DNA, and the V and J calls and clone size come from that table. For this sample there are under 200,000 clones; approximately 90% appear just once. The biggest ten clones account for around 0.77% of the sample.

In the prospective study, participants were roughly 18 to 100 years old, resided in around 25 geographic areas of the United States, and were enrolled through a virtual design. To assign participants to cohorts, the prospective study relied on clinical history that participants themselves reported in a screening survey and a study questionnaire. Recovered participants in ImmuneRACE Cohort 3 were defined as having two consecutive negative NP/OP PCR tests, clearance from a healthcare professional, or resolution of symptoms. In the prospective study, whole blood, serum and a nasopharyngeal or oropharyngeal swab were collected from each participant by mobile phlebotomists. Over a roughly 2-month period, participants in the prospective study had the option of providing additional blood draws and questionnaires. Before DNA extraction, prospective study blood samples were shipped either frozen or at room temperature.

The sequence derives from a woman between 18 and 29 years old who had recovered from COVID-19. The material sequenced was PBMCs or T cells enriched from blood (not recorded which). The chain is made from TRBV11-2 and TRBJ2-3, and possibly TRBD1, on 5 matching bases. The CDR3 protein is CASSLGGPQYKYF. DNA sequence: TGTGCCAGCAGCTTAGGGGGCCCCCAATACAAGTATTTT. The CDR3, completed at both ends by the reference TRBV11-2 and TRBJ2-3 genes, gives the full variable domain EAGVAQSPRYKIIEKRQSVAFWCNPISGHATLYWYQQILGQGPKLLIQFQNNGVVDDSQLPKDRFSAERLKGVDSTLKIQPAKLEDSAVYLCASSLGGPQYKYFGPGTRLTVL.